The 29 T cell receptor beta chains reported below all come from one sample, sequenced in a study of shared clonotypes between healthy human individuals. Naive CD8 cells lacked CD45RO and underwent positive selection for CCR7, leaving out terminally differentiated effector memory CD45RA+ cells. Clones were read by immunoSEQ multiplex PCR, and TCRdb kept only the in-frame ones, dropping some. The table records some 740,000 clones, more than 85% of them present only once. The sequenced sample consisted of naive CD8+ T cells sorted from blood. Source of these receptors: a man under 40 in good health.

The V call is TRBV7-8, the J call TRBJ2-7, with D possibly matching TRBD1 (6 bases). V shed 1 base and J shed 0 bases, with 19 bases lying between them. This CDR3 contains 18 residues. CDR1 and CDR2 from the germline V gene are SGHVS and FQNEAQ. CDR3 DNA: TGTGCCAGCAGCTTAGTGGGGGCCTGGACAGTAGACTCCTACGAGCAGTACTTC. Protein sequence: CASSLVGAWTVDSYEQYF.

J is TRBJ2-7 and V is TRBV11-2; 7 bases match TRBD1. CDR3 length: 15 amino acids. V lost 5 bases, J lost 2 bases, and 9 bases stayed unmatched. In germline, CDR1 is SGHAT, CDR2 FQNNGV. Here the CDR3 DNA reads TGTGCCAGCAGCACCGCCGCACAGGGGACCTACGAGCAGTACTTC. Protein: CASSTAAQGTYEQYF.

The chain recombines TRBV7-9 with TRBJ2-5; 10 nucleotides match TRBD1. With V trimmed by 7 bases and J by 2 bases, 10 bases remained unmatched. CDR3 length equals 16 residues. Looked up from germline, CDR1 is SEHNR and CDR2 is FQNEAQ (reference sequence). The CDR3 nucleotides are TGTGCCAGCACCAAACTCGGGACAGGGGATCAAGAGACCCAGTACTTC. Protein product: CASTKLGTGDQETQYF.

The V call is TRBV7-9, the J call TRBJ2-2; D is undetermined. V shed 5 bases and J shed 3 bases, with 7 bases lying between them. The CDR3 loop spans 13 amino acids. The germline V gene has CDR1 SEHNR and CDR2 FQNEAQ (reference sequence). DNA for the CDR3: TGTGCCAGCAGCCCGACATACACCGGGGAGCTGTTTTTT. As protein: CASSPTYTGELFF.

CDR3 loop: CSVEWAGDVYEQYF. In nucleotides, the CDR3 is TGCAGCGTTGAATGGGCGGGAGATGTCTACGAGCAGTACTTC. This sequence joins TRBV29-1 and TRBJ2-7, with TRBD2 matching over 7 bases. V lost 2 bases and J lost 3; bases outside the gene matches: 7. This CDR3 region has 14 residues. From germline, CDR1 is SQVTM and CDR2 ANQGSEA.

This clone was detected once. The rearrangement joins TRBV11-2 to TRBJ2-1; perhaps TRBD2 as D (5 bases). The germline V gene encodes CDR1 SGHAT and CDR2 FQNNGV. Trimming pared 3 bases from V and 1 base from J, leaving 13 bases between. This CDR3 is built from 16 residues. The CDR3 nucleotides read TGTGCCAGCAGCTTTGGCTTAGGCGGGTCCTACAATGAGCAGTTCTTC. Protein product: CASSFGLGGSYNEQFF.

This chain joins TRBV28 and TRBJ2-7; no clear D gene. V gave up 6 bases and J gave up 0 bases, with 12 bases separating them. The germline CDR1 and CDR2 sequences are MDHEN and SYDVKM. CDR3 size: 14 residues. CDR3 loop: CASSRTEDSYEQYF. As DNA, the CDR3 is TGTGCCAGCAGCCGGACGGAAGACTCCTACGAGCAGTACTTC.

J is TRBJ1-1 and V is TRBV25-1; D is undetermined. This CDR3 is 11 amino acids long. The V end was cut by 5 bases, the J end by 4 bases, with 5 bases between. Germline V gene data show CDR1 as MGHDK and CDR2 as SYGVNS. CDR3: CASSLGTEAFF. For the CDR3, the DNA is TGTGCCAGCAGTCTGGGCACTGAAGCTTTCTTT. Filled out from reference TRBV25-1 and TRBJ1-1, the complete variable domain reads EADIYQTPRYLVIGTGKKITLECSQTMGHDKMYWYQQDPGMELHLIHYSYGVNSTEKGDLSSESTVSRIRTEHFPLTLESARPSHTSQYLCASSLGTEAFFGQGTRLTVV.

The CDR3 region has the DNA TGTGCCAGCATCGATTTCCAGGGGTCCCTCTCTGGGGCCAACGTCCTGACTTTC. Encoded protein: CASIDFQGSLSGANVLTF. V gene TRBV7-9 combines with J gene TRBJ2-6, with TRBD1 as a possible D gene (6 bases). This CDR3 contains 18 residues. Germline CDR1 SEHNR, CDR2 FQNEAQ (reference sequence). Trimming left V 7 bases short and J 0 bases short, with 19 bases between.

In this sample, this clone turned up once. This chain links TRBV9 with TRBJ2-5; TRBD1 agrees at 7 bases. Germline V CDR1 and CDR2: SGDLS, YYNGEE. The junction had 15 bases not matched to a gene; V was cut back by 3 bases and J by 7 bases. CDR3 length: 16 residues. CDR3 region: CASSALTGDNQGTQYF. The DNA of the CDR3 is TGTGCCAGCAGCGCTTTAACAGGGGACAATCAGGGGACCCAGTACTTC. The variable domain in full, with the rest retrieved from reference TRBV9 and TRBJ2-5, is DSGVTQTPKHLITATGQRVTLRCSPRSGDLSVYWYQQSLDQGLQFLIQYYNGEERAKGNILERFSAQQFPDLHSELNLSSLELGDSALYFCASSALTGDNQGTQYFGPGTRLLVL.

This chain links TRBV6-5 with TRBJ1-4; 10 positions agree with TRBD1. The CDR3 sequence is 14 residues long. With 5 bases clipped from V and 8 bases from J, the junction kept 5 bases outside the gene matches. Per the germline V gene, CDR1 is MNHEY and CDR2 is SVGAGI. CDR3 in amino acids: CASSNPGQGEKLFF. The CDR3 DNA is TGTGCCAGCAGTAACCCGGGACAGGGGGAAAAACTGTTTTTT.

This chain joins TRBV5-1 and TRBJ2-3; 8 bases fit TRBD2. Trimming removed 0 bases from V and 4 bases from J; junction bases left unmatched: 13. Looked up from germline, CDR1 is SGHRS and CDR2 is YFSETQ. The length of the CDR3 is 18 residues. In nucleotides, the CDR3 is TGCGCCAGCAGCTTGGCTGCTAGCGGGCCTCTGGGCTCAGATACGCAGTATTTT. Its translation: CASSLAASGPLGSDTQYF.

This chain links TRBV7-8 with TRBJ2-5, with D tentatively TRBD2 (6 bases). CDR1 and CDR2 (germline): SGHVS, FQNEAQ. The CDR3 is 16 amino acids. V lost 4 bases to trimming and J lost 5 bases, with 20 bases between them. This CDR3 reads CASSWPGGEARETQYF. The CDR3 bases are TGTGCCAGCAGCTGGCCCGGAGGGGAGGCCCGGGAGACCCAGTACTTC.

V is TRBV10-3 and J is TRBJ1-2; 7 positions match TRBD1. After removal of 5 bases from V and 0 bases from J, the junction contained 9 bases not matched to a gene. CDR3 length equals 16 residues. Per germline, CDR1 ENHRY and CDR2 SYGVKD. Here the CDR3 DNA reads TGTGCCATCAGTCTTGACAGGGTAGCCACTAACTATGGCTACACCTTC. As protein: CAISLDRVATNYGYTF.

The J gene is TRBJ1-2, the V gene TRBV14; D perhaps matches TRBD1 (5 bases). Per germline, CDR1 SGHDN and CDR2 FVKESK. The CDR3 covers 15 residues. V gave up 1 base and J gave up 4 bases, with 13 bases separating them. CDR3 amino acids: CASSQVTGSPYGYTF. As DNA, the CDR3 is TGTGCCAGCAGCCAAGTCACAGGCAGCCCCTATGGCTACACCTTC.

The chain uses TRBV19 and TRBJ2-5; 8 bases fit TRBD2. The CDR3 consists of 14 residues. Germline CDR1 is LNHDA and CDR2 is SQIVND (reference sequence). V shed 4 bases, J shed 5 bases, and the junction held 6 bases outside the gene matches. CDR3 protein: CASSSGRRVETQYF. CDR3 in DNA: TGTGCCAGTAGTAGCGGGAGGCGGGTGGAGACCCAGTACTTC.

The rearrangement links TRBV7-9 to TRBJ1-4; no clear D. Trimming cost V 4 bases and J 8 bases, with 20 bases left between them. Germline assignment: CDR1 SEHNR and CDR2 FQNEAQ (reference sequence). The CDR3 is 16 residues long. The chain's CDR3 is CASSSPSGGLREKLFF. For the CDR3, the DNA is TGTGCCAGCAGCTCTCCCTCTGGCGGGTTGAGGGAAAAACTGTTTTTT.

The chain is built from TRBV10-3 and TRBJ1-1, with TRBD1 identical over 7 bases. Germline V gene lookup returns CDR1 ENHRY and CDR2 SYGVKD. With V trimmed by 7 bases and J by 5 bases, 10 bases remained unmatched. The CDR3 contains 14 residues. CDR3 nucleotide sequence: TGTGCCATCACCGAGCGACAGGGATGGACTGAAGCTTTCTTT. The encoded protein is CAITERQGWTEAFF.

The chain has TRBV28 and TRBJ1-1, with 8 bases that match TRBD1. Germline lookup yields CDR1 MDHEN and CDR2 SYDVKM. The CDR3 has 17 residues. V trimming: 5 bases; J trimming: 0 bases; junction bases outside the gene matches: 11. CDR3 region: CASSRTPRGRLNTEAFF. For the CDR3, the DNA is TGTGCCAGCAGTCGCACACCCAGGGGGCGCCTGAACACTGAAGCTTTCTTT.

The V and J genes are TRBV6-5 and TRBJ1-1, with TRBD1 matching over 9 bases. The V gene's germline CDR1 is MNHEY and CDR2 SVGAGI. The CDR3 is 14 amino acids. V gave up 2 bases and J gave up 3 bases; unmatched junction bases: 1. CDR3 coding DNA: TGTGCCAGCAGTTACACAGGGGGCCACACTGAAGCTTTCTTT. This encodes CASSYTGGHTEAFF.

V and J are TRBV25-1 and TRBJ2-7; D is perhaps TRBD2 (5 bases). Trimming stripped 4 bases from V and 5 bases from J, with 24 bases between. The CDR3 length is 17 residues. Germline V gene sequence: CDR1 MGHDK, CDR2 SYGVNS. CDR3 sequence (DNA): TGTGCCAGCAGTGGGCTAAAAAGGGTTAGCTTGGAGGACGAGCAGTACTTC. Residues: CASSGLKRVSLEDEQYF.

The chain employs TRBV13 and TRBJ2-2; no definite D call. The CDR3 loop spans 15 amino acids. The V and J ends lost 0 bases and 5 bases respectively, with 10 bases between them. Germline assignment: CDR1 PRHDT and CDR2 FYEKMQ (reference sequence). CDR3 DNA: TGTGCCAGCAGCTTAGGGTCTAGGCTGACCGGGGAGCTGTTTTTT. Its protein product is CASSLGSRLTGELFF.

The chain joins TRBV10-3 to TRBJ2-7; D gene unclear. This CDR3 comprises 15 residues. V lost 3 bases and J 1 base, leaving 13 bases between the germline ends. CDR1 and CDR2 from the germline V gene are ENHRY and SYGVKD. The CDR3 loop reads CAISDPPSVSYEQYF. DNA of the CDR3: TGTGCCATCAGTGATCCCCCCTCGGTGTCCTACGAGCAGTACTTC.

This clone was counted a single time. This chain links TRBV2 with TRBJ2-3; 7 bases agree with TRBD2. Trimming cost V 8 bases and J 2 bases; bases outside gene matches: 13. The CDR3 has 16 amino acids. Germline V gene data show CDR1 as SNHLY and CDR2 as FYNNEI. CDR3 sequence: CASSDRGDYYTDTQYF. CDR3 DNA: TGTGCCAGCTCGGACCGCGGGGACTACTACACAGATACGCAGTATTTT. Together with reference TRBV2 and TRBJ2-3, the CDR3 gives the full variable domain: EPEVTQTPSHQVTQMGQEVILRCVPISNHLYFYWYRQILGQKVEFLVSFYNNEISEKSEIFDDQFSVERPDGSNFTLKIRSTKLEDSAMYFCASSDRGDYYTDTQYFGPGTRLTVL.

CDR3 amino acids: CASSWGQGGAEAFF. Here the CDR3 DNA reads TGCGCCAGCAGCTGGGGACAGGGCGGGGCTGAAGCTTTCTTT. V gene TRBV5-1 combines with J gene TRBJ1-1; TRBD1 aligns across 9 bases. V dropped 3 bases and J dropped 6; count of bases not matched to a gene: 6. CDR3 size: 14 residues. CDR1 is SGHRS, CDR2 YFSETQ, per germline.

For the CDR3, the DNA is TGTGCCAGCAGTTTACGCCTAAACTATGGCTACACCTTC. This sequence encodes CASSLRLNYGYTF. J is TRBJ1-2 and V is TRBV28; D uncertain. The CDR3 consists of 13 residues. V was pared by 2 bases and J by 2 bases, with 6 bases between. Germline V gene lookup returns CDR1 MDHEN and CDR2 SYDVKM.

This clone was seen at least ten times. CDR3 residues: CASSPENLGRQYF. DNA for the CDR3: TGTGCCAGCAGCCCTGAGAATCTAGGACGTCAGTACTTC. This chain joins TRBV5-4 and TRBJ2-5, with D uncertain. Deletions cut 4 bases from V and 11 bases from J, with 18 bases between. The germline gives CDR1 SGHNT, CDR2 YYREEE (reference sequence). The CDR3 consists of 13 residues.

The chain recombines TRBV27 with TRBJ2-7; 10 positions match TRBD1. The CDR3 totals 15 residues. Germline V CDR1 and CDR2: MNHEY, SMNVEV (reference sequence). Trimming at V came to 5 bases and at J to 1 base, leaving 5 bases not matched to a gene. CDR3 bases: TGTGCCAGCAGTGACCGGGACAGGGGATCCTACGAGCAGTACTTC. Protein product: CASSDRDRGSYEQYF.

The chain carries TRBV7-8 and TRBJ1-4, with 8 positions matching TRBD1. The CDR3 length is 15 residues. V was pared by 5 bases and J by 2 bases, with 4 bases of the junction left unmatched. The germline gives CDR1 SGHVS, CDR2 FQNEAQ. The CDR3 is CASSRRTGTNEKLFF. CDR3 coding DNA: TGTGCCAGCAGCCGGCGGACAGGGACTAATGAAAAACTGTTTTTT.